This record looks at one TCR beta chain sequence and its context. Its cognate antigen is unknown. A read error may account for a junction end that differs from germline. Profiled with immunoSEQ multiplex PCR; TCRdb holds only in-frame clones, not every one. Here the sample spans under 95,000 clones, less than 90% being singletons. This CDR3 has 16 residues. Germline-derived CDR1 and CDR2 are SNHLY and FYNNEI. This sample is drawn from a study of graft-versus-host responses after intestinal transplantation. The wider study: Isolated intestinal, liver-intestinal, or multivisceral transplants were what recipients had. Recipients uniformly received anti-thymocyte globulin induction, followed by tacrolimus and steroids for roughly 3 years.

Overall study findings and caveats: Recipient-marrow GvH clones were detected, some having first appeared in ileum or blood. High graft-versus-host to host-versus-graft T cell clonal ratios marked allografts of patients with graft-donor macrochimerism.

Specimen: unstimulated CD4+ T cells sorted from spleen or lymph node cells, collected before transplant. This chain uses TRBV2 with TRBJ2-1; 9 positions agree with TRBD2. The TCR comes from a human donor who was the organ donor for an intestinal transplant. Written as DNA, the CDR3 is TGTGCCAGCAGCCGACTGACTAGCGGAACATACAACGAGCAGTTCTTC. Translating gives CASSRLTSGTYNEQFF.